This T cell receptor beta chain is from a study of blood T cell repertoires in COVID-19. Study-wide background: T cells, B-cell-depleted T cells, or PBMCs supplied cDNA or gDNA.

Study processing details: Amplification with reference gene primers provided the estimates of nucleated cell counts. The table came from immunoSEQ multiplex PCR; TCRdb's copy has only in-frame clones and leaves some out. The D gene and trimming were derived from the DNA, and the V and J assignments and clone size from that table. The sample shows tens of thousands of clones, about 80% of them seen only once. Trimming pared 2 bases from V and 2 bases from J, leaving 7 bases between. Germline CDR1 WSHSY, CDR2 SAAADI. The CDR3 consists of 13 residues. What was sequenced was peripheral blood. The rearrangement uses TRBV10-2 and TRBJ2-7; possibly TRBD2 for D (5 bases). This clonotype originated in a man aged 50 to 60 with acute or convalescent COVID-19. The DNA for the CDR3 is TGCGCCAGCAGTGAGGGGAGCACCTACGAGCAGTACTTC. Protein product: CASSEGSTYEQYF.